This TCR beta chain was documented in a study of beta chain features in type 1 diabetes. Study as a whole: Sorted cells, roughly 98,000,000 in number, were examined across all samples.

Sequencing targeted expressed TCRB transcripts, as all isolated RNA had been reverse transcribed. Data came from immunoSEQ multiplex PCR; TCRdb stores just in-frame clones and leaves some out. The sample comprises about 120,000 clones, about 18% of which are singletons, and roughly 2.6% rests with the top ten. Details on this clone: Its antigen remains unidentified.

Markers CD45RO/CCR7/CD25/CD127/CD95/CD27 served to sort CD4+ naive, central memory, regulatory and stem cell-like memory cells. Looked up from germline, CDR1 is SNHLY and CDR2 is FYNNEI. The CDR3 length is 14 residues. Trimming took off 6 bases at V and 3 bases at J, with 11 bases between the two ends. Broader study findings: TCRB CDR3s were moderately but significantly shorter in Type 1 diabetes patients in all four CD4+ subsets. There was a possibility that cDNA sequencing over-represented cells with high TCR expression.

This TCR was sampled from a man younger than 35 with type 1 diabetes. The rearrangement uses TRBV2 and TRBJ1-4; D unresolved. Sequences were obtained from central memory CD4+ T cells from blood. The CDR3 is CASRTTSANEKLFF. The CDR3 nucleotides are TGTGCCAGCAGGACGACATCGGCTAATGAAAAACTGTTTTTT.